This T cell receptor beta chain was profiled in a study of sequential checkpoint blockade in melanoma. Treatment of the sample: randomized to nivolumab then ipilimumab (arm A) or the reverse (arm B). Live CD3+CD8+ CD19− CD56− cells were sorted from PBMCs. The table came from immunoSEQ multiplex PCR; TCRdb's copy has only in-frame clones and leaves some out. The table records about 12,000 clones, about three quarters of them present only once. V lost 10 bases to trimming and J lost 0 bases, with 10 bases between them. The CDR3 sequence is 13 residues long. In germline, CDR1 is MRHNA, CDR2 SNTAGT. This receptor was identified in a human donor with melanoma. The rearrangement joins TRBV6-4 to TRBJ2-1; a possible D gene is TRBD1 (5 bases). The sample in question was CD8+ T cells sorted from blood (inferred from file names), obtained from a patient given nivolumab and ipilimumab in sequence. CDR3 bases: TGTGCCACCCAGACAGACTCCTACAATGAGCAGTTCTTC. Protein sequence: CATQTDSYNEQFF.